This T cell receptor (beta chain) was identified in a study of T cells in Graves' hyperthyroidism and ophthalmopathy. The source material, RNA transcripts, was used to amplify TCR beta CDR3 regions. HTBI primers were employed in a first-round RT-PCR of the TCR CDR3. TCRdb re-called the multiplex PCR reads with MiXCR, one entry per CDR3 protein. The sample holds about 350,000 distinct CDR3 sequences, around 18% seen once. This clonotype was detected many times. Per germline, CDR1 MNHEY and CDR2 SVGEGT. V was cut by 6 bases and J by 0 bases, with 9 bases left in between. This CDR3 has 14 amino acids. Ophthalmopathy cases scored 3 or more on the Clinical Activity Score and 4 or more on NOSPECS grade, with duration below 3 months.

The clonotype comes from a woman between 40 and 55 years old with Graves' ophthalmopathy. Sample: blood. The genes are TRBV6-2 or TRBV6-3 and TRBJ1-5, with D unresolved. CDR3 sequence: CASRRPNSNQPQHF. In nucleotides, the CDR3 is TGTGCCAGCAGACGACCGAATAGCAATCAGCCCCAGCATTTT.